The T cell receptor beta chain under discussion was sequenced for a study of T-cell reconstitution after alpha-beta-depleted transplantation in children. Germline assignment: CDR1 DFQATT and CDR2 SNEGSKA (reference sequence). The CDR3 runs 14 residues. V was clipped by 0 bases and J by 3 bases, with 12 bases between them. The TCRbeta library incorporated unique molecular identifiers. TCRdb processed the PCR reads anew with MiXCR; each CDR3 protein has one entry. The sample carries 350,000 to 450,000 distinct CDR3 sequences, approximately 20% recorded once. The V and J genes are TRBV20-1 and TRBJ2-7, with unresolved D. The sample in question was PBMCs from the stem cell graft donor, obtained from the stem cell graft. The clonotype was recovered from a human donor who donated a stem cell graft to a child with acute myeloid leukemia. Here the CDR3 DNA reads TGCAGTGCTAGAGATCCATGGATAAACTACGAGCAGTACTTC. Translation gives CSARDPWINYEQYF.